This entry concerns a single T cell receptor (beta chain). Data came from immunoSEQ multiplex PCR; TCRdb stores just in-frame clones and leaves some out. The sample yields about 81,000 clones, roughly 84% seen once. This sample was included in a study of identifying expanded T cells in peripheral blood. The CDR3 sequence is 15 residues long. The germline V gene encodes CDR1 MNHEY and CDR2 SVGAGI. With 0 bases clipped from V and 3 bases from J, the junction kept 3 bases outside the gene matches. This TCR was sampled from a person aged 18 to 75 in good health. The sample consisted of blood. This chain links TRBV6-5 with TRBJ1-1; 8 bases are a match to TRBD1. CDR3 in amino acids: CASSYSEGQDTEAFF. The CDR3 region has the DNA TGTGCCAGCAGTTACTCGGAGGGACAGGACACTGAAGCTTTCTTT.